What follows is one T cell receptor (beta chain) and its context. The sample is drawn from a study of blood T cells in healthy people across ages. A sample-barcoded 5' primer and a J-beta primer mix were used in a second PCR of roughly 6 to 12 cycles. TCRdb reprocessed the 5' RACE reads with MiXCR, giving one entry per CDR3 protein. The sample holds about 800,000 distinct CDR3 sequences, 55% to 70% seen once. Trimming pared 3 bases from V and 8 bases from J, leaving 13 bases between. Germline CDR1 MRHNA, CDR2 SNTAGT. CDR3 length: 13 amino acids. The sample was blood. The chain links TRBV6-4 to TRBJ1-2; D is unresolved. The sequence came from a man aged 30-40 years in good health. The CDR3 here is CASSEGSSIGYTF. The CDR3, as DNA: TGTGCCAGCAGTGAAGGGAGTTCGATAGGCTACACCTTC.